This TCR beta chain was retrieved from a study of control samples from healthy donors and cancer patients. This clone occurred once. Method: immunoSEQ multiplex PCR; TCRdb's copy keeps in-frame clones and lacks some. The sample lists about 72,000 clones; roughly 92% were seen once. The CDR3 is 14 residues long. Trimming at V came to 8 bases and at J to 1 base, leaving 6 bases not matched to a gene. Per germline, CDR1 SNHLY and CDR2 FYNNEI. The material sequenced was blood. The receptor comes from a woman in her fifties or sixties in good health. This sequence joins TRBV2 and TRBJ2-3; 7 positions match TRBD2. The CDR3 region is CASDRDYGTDTQYF. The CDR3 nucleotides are TGTGCCAGCGACCGGGACTATGGCACAGATACGCAGTATTTT.